This T cell receptor (beta chain) was sequenced for a study of cytomegalovirus exposure and HLA in healthy donors (dated by TCRdb to 2015 to 2018). At the level of the whole study: The 650 to 800 repertoires of the first cohort and the 120 validation repertoires were produced on the same platform, according to a later analysis. A separate validation cohort of 100 to 150 different subjects was used in addition to the approximately 640-subject first cohort. The study was designed to test whether signatures of past pathogen exposure could be identified by cataloging public T cell receptors. High-throughput TCR immunosequencing, statistical association of individual TCRs with disease status, and machine learning were combined to predict cytomegalovirus infection status.

General findings and caveats noted by the study authors: In both the original and validation cohorts, the classifier was reported to diagnose cytomegalovirus status with high specificity and sensitivity. Most TCR sequences were observed very rarely across donors, whereas some public TCRs were present in many individuals. The authors suggested that the approach could potentially be extended to other disease states and immunological phenotypes. The validation cohort had no HLA typing available for a later analysis, so co-occurrence within that cohort was assessed over all 120 or so repertoires. Three of the identified cytomegalovirus-associated TCR beta chains were confirmed in vitro to be specific for cytomegalovirus antigens. In a later analysis, TCRs clustered in the first cohort were found to also tend to co-occur in the 130 or so validation repertoires, with over 90% of cluster scores above 0. A total of 150 or so TCR beta chains were listed by the study as associated with cytomegalovirus.

From the cysteine up to the phenylalanine, the CDR3 has a length of 13 residues. The entry retains the CDR3 DNA only, 39 bases that are in frame from base 1. Germline trimming amounts to 3 bases on V and 2 bases on J, with 1 as the count of junction bases outside the gene matches. CDR1 and CDR2 were assigned from the germline V gene as SGHRS and YFSETQ. Donors formed part of the validation cohort, which comprised 95 to 150 subjects and was distinct from the first cohort of 550 to 850 subjects. Remarks on this clone: Its antigen specificity is not known. No base quality information exists; no much larger clone differs at one position.

Library preparation was by the immunoSEQ multiplex PCR assay. Processing in the source paper ran as follows. A statistical classification framework was built to diagnose cytomegalovirus status from the catalog of TCR beta chain sequences. TCRdb mirrors the immuneACCESS table, restricted to in-frame sequences. Some clones are absent from its copies; in checked studies, under half trace to an unresolved V gene, and the reason for the others is unknown. V and J calls and clone size are as listed in that table; D and trimming were resolved from the DNA. Within this sample are 150,000 to 200,000 clones, with about 80% of them counted one time only. The leading ten clones occupy roughly 7% of the sample.

Recombination connected TRBV5-1 to TRBJ2-5; the central 7 bases match TRBD1. The sequenced sample was PBMCs. This receptor was obtained from a man aged 18 to 29 in good health and CMV-seropositive. The sequenced DNA is TGCGCCAGCAGCTCACAGGGGCAAGAGACCCAGTACTTC. This yields the protein CASSSQGQETQYF.